What follows are 4 T cell receptor beta chains derived from one specimen sequenced in a study of shared clonotypes between healthy human individuals. Data came from immunoSEQ multiplex PCR; TCRdb stores just in-frame clones and leaves some out. The sample lists approximately 2.1 million clones, 80% to 95% seen once, with 0.3% to 0.4% in the top ten. The specimen was naive CD4+ T cells from PBMCs. The subset is: CD45RA+ positively selected. These receptors were taken from a man younger than 35 in good health. Some clones in this sample may be carry-over from other donors' samples.

Here the CDR3 reads CASSTVSGRHEAFF. The DNA for the CDR3 is TGCGCCAGTTCCACAGTATCCGGTCGGCATGAAGCTTTCTTT. V is TRBV5-1 and J is TRBJ1-1; D call uncertain. The CDR3 consists of 14 residues. Between the trimmed V and J ends, which lost 8 bases and 7 bases, there was a span of 21 bases. CDR1 is SGHRS and CDR2 is YFSETQ in the germline V gene.

The chain combines TRBV4-2 with TRBJ1-3; D is unclear. The V gene lost 1 base and the J gene lost 4 bases, with 11 bases spanning the gap. The CDR3 has 15 residues. The V gene's germline CDR1 is LGHNA and CDR2 YNFKEQ. The CDR3 protein is CASSQGLALGNTIYF. The CDR3 DNA sequence: TGTGCCAGCAGCCAAGGCCTGGCGTTGGGAAACACCATATATTTT.

The CDR3 here is CASSLFLESGGDYEQYF. CDR3 bases: TGCGCCAGCAGCTTGTTTCTCGAGAGCGGGGGAGACTACGAGCAGTACTTC. The rearrangement joins TRBV5-1 to TRBJ2-7, with 8 bases that match TRBD2. The CDR3 has 17 amino acids. With 1 base clipped from V and 3 bases from J, the junction kept 12 bases outside the gene matches. Germline lookup yields CDR1 SGHRS and CDR2 YFSETQ.

About this clone itself: In the same sample, other DNA sequences code for this CDR3. V usage is TRBV7-9 and J usage is TRBJ1-1; D is perhaps TRBD1 (6 bases). The CDR3 runs 12 residues. Germline CDR1 reads SEHNR; CDR2 reads FQNEAQ (reference sequence). V was pared by 3 bases and J by 8 bases, with 10 bases between. CDR3 protein: CASSLGQGEAFF. The CDR3 coding sequence is TGTGCCAGCAGCTTGGGGCAGGGGGAAGCTTTCTTT.